A selection of T cell receptor beta chains follows, all from one sample in a study of cytomegalovirus exposure and HLA in healthy donors. TCRdb keeps only in-frame clones here, not all; method: immunoSEQ multiplex PCR. The data contain tens of thousands of clones, approximately 68% of them singletons. The sample taken for sequencing was PBMCs. All receptors derive from a boy younger than 18 in good health and CMV-seropositive. Both conserved end residues are part of each CDR3. D genes are given only for firm matches. Some rows have no size entry. The others give once, few or many, or a class for an expanded clone.

>-|TRBJ1-1|-|TRBV7-9
CSSSSPREFRGDSTEAFF
TGTTCCAGCAGCTCCCCTAGGGAATTTCGGGGGGATAGCACTGAAGCTTTCTTT
>-|TRBJ2-7|-|TRBV6-1
CASSGPHTLGGRIHYEQYF
TGTGCCAGCAGTGGCCCACACACGTTGGGGGGGCGAATACACTACGAGCAGTACTTC
>-|TRBJ1-1|TRBD1|TRBV19
CASSGQGRRHTEAFF
TGTGCCAGTAGTGGACAGGGGCGGAGGCACACTGAAGCTTTCTTT
>-|TRBJ1-5|-|TRBV2
CASSENYNQPQHF
TGTGCCAGCAGTGAAAATTACAATCAGCCCCAGCATTTT
>-|TRBJ2-2|-|TRBV5-4
CASSLDRANTGELFF
TGTGCCAGCAGCTTGGACAGGGCGAACACCGGGGAGCTGTTTTTT
>once|TRBJ2-1|TRBD1|TRBV6-1
CASIFSDRQSGEQFF
TGTGCCAGTATTTTCTCGGACAGGCAAAGCGGTGAGCAGTTCTTC
>once|TRBJ1-3|TRBD1|TRBV6-6
CASSSAQGDSGNTIYF
TGTGCCAGCAGCTCAGCGCAGGGGGACTCAGGAAACACCATATATTTT
>few|TRBJ1-3|-|TRBV10-2
CASSEKRGPTGNTIYF
TGCGCCAGCAGTGAGAAGCGCGGCCCCACTGGAAACACCATATATTTT
>few|TRBJ1-5|-|TRBV4-1
CASSLDRFQPQHF
TGCGCCAGCAGCCTCGACAGATTTCAGCCCCAGCATTTT
>-|TRBJ2-1|TRBD2|TRBV10-3
CAISVGLAGSEQFF
TGTGCCATCAGTGTGGGACTAGCGGGATCAGAGCAGTTCTTC
>few|TRBJ1-1|TRBD1|TRBV9
CASSGGQYQTEAFF
TGTGCCAGCAGCGGGGGACAGTACCAAACTGAAGCTTTCTTT
>-|TRBJ1-6|-|TRBV2
CASSGQGGNSPLHF
TGTGCCAGCAGTGGGCAGGGAGGCAATTCACCCCTCCACTTT
>once|TRBJ2-3|TRBD2|TRBV4-2
CASSQESAGVIADTQYF
TGTGCCAGCAGCCAAGAGTCGGCGGGAGTCATTGCAGATACGCAGTATTTT
>-|TRBJ1-3|TRBD1|TRBV5-4
CASSSGTEPGNTIYF
TGTGCCAGCAGCTCCGGGACAGAGCCGGGAAACACCATATATTTT
>-|TRBJ2-5|TRBD2|TRBV14
CASSKLAGYQETQYF
TGTGCCAGCAGCAAACTAGCGGGGTACCAAGAGACCCAGTACTTC
>-|TRBJ1-3|-|TRBV5-6
CASSLVSSGNTIYF
TGTGCCAGCAGCTTGGTGAGCTCTGGAAACACCATATATTTT
>few|TRBJ2-1|TRBD1|TRBV6-5
CASRTGQGANEQFF
TGTGCCAGCAGAACTGGACAGGGGGCAAATGAGCAGTTCTTC
>-|TRBJ1-1|-|TRBV19
CASSIDDIGTEAFF
TGTGCCAGTAGTATAGATGACATAGGCACTGAAGCTTTCTTT
>few|TRBJ2-7|TRBD2|TRBV4-2
CASSQAGGLEQYF
TGTGCCAGCAGCCAAGCGGGAGGGTTGGAGCAGTACTTC
>-|TRBJ2-3|-|TRBV4-1
CAGSHPRVTDTQYF
TGCGCCGGCAGCCACCCCAGGGTTACAGATACGCAGTATTTT
>-|TRBJ2-4|TRBD1|TRBV5-1
CASSGTGVF
TGCGCCAGCTCCGGGACAGGGGTCTTC
>-|TRBJ2-3|TRBD2|TRBV5-1
CASSRERDPDTQYF
TGCGCCAGCAGTAGGGAGCGGGACCCAGATACGCAGTATTTT
>-|TRBJ2-7|TRBD2|TRBV4-2
CASSHRTSYPEQYF
TGTGCCAGCAGCCATCGGACTAGCTACCCCGAGCAGTACTTC
>-|TRBJ1-2|-|TRBV5-1
CASSLDAGSAYGYTF
TGCGCCAGCAGCTTGGATGCGGGATCGGCCTATGGCTACACCTTC
>-|TRBJ1-2|-|TRBV2
CASSVDRTFNYGYTF
TGTGCCAGCAGTGTAGACAGAACCTTTAACTATGGCTACACCTTC
>-|TRBJ1-1|TRBD1|TRBV19
CASIGQGGTEAFF
TGTGCCAGTATTGGGCAGGGGGGCACTGAAGCTTTCTTT
>-|TRBJ2-1|-|TRBV9
CASSVGYNEQFF
TGTGCCAGCAGCGTCGGGTACAATGAGCAGTTCTTC
>few|TRBJ1-3|TRBD1|TRBV4-1
CASSQHDREAGNTIYF
TGCGCCAGCAGCCAACATGACAGGGAGGCTGGAAACACCATATATTTT
>few|TRBJ1-2|TRBD1|TRBV7-9
CASSFTGGGYTF
TGTGCCAGCAGCTTCACAGGGGGTGGCTACACCTTC
>-|TRBJ2-7|TRBD1|TRBV18
CASSPRRQGASLEQYF
TGTGCCAGCTCACCACGCCGTCAGGGGGCTTCTCTCGAGCAGTACTTC
>-|TRBJ1-1|TRBD1|TRBV4-3
CASSQGGQGNTEAFF
TGCGCCAGCAGCCAAGGCGGACAGGGCAACACTGAAGCTTTCTTT
>-|TRBJ1-4|-|TRBV5-4
CASSLGQPNEKLFF
TGTGCCAGCAGCTTGGGACAGCCGAATGAAAAACTGTTTTTT
>few|TRBJ2-6|-|TRBV15
CATSRRGSGANVLTF
TGTGCCACCAGCAGAAGAGGGTCTGGGGCCAACGTCCTGACTTTC